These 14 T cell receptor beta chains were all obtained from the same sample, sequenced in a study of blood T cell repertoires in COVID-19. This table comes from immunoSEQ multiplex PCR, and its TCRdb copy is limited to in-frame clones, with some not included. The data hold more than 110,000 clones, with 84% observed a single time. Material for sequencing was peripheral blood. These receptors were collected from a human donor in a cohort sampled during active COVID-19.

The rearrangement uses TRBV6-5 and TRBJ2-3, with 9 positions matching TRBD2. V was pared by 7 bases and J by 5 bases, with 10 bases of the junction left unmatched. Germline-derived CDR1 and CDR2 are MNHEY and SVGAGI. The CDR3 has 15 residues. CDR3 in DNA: TGTGCCAGCACTGGTCTAGCGGGGACCCAAGATACGCAGTATTTT. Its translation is CASTGLAGTQDTQYF.

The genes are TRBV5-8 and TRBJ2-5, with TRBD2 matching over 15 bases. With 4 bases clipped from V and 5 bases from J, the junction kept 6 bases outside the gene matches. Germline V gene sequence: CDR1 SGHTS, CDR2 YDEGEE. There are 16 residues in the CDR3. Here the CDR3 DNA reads TGTGCCAGCAGCCGGACTAGCGGGGGGGCCCGGGAGACCCAGTACTTC. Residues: CASSRTSGGARETQYF.

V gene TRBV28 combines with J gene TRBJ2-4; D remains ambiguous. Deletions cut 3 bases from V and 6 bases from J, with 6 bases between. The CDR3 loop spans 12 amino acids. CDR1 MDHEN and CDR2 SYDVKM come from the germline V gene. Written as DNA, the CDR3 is TGTGCCAGCAGTTTGGGCAGAAACATTCAGTACTTC. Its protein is CASSLGRNIQYF.

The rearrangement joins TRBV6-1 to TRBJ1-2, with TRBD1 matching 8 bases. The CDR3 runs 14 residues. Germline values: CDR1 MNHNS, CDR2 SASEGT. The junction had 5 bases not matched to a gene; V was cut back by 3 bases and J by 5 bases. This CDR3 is CASSEGQAPYGYTF. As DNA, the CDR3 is TGTGCCAGCAGTGAGGGACAGGCCCCTTATGGCTACACCTTC.

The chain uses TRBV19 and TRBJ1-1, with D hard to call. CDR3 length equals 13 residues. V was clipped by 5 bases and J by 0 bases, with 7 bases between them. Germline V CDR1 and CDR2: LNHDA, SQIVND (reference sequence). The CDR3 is CASSLLMNTEAFF. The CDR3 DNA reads TGTGCCAGTAGTCTACTTATGAACACTGAAGCTTTCTTT.

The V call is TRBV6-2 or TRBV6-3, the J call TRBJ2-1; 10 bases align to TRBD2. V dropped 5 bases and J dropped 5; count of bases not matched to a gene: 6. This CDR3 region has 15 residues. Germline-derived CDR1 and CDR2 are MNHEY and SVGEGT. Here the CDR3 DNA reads TGTGCCAGCAGTCACCGTAGCGGGGGGCACAATGAGCAGTTCTTC. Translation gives CASSHRSGGHNEQFF.

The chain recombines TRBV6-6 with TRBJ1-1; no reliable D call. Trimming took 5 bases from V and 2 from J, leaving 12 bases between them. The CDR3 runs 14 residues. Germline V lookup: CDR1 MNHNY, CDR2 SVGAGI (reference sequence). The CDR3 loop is CASSPLTRNTEAFF. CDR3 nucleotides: TGTGCCAGCAGTCCTTTGACAAGAAACACTGAAGCTTTCTTT.

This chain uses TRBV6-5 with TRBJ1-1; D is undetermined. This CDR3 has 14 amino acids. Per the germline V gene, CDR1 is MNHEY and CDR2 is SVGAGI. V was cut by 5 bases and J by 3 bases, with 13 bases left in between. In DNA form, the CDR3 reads TGTGCCAGCAGTCCCGGTGGAGGTTACACTGAAGCTTTCTTT. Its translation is CASSPGGGYTEAFF.

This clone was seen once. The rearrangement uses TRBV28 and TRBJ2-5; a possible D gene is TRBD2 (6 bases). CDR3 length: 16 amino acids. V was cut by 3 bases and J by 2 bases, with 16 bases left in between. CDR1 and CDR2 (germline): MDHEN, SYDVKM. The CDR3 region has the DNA TGTGCCAGCAGTTTTCCCGGGACTGCCGAACAAGAGACCCAGTACTTC. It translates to CASSFPGTAEQETQYF.

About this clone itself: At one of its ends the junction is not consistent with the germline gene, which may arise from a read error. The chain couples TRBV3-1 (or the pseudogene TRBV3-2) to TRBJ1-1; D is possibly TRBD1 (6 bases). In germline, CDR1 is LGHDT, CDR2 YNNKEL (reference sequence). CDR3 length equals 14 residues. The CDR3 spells CASSQAGGLREAFF. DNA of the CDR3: TGTGCCAGCAGTCAAGCCGGGGGGCTGAGAGAAGCTTTCTTT.

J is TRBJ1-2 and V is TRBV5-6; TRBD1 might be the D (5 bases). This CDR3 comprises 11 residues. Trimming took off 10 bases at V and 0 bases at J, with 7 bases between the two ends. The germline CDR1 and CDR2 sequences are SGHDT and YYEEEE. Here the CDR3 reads CAQGANYGYTF. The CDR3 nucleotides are TGTGCCCAAGGGGCTAACTATGGCTACACCTTC.

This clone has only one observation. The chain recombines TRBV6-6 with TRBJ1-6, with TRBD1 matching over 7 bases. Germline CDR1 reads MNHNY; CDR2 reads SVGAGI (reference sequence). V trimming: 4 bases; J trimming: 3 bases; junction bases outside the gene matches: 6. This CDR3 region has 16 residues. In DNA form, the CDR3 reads TGTGCCAGCAGTTTCTCCGGACAGGTCTATAATTCACCCCTCCACTTT. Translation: CASSFSGQVYNSPLHF.

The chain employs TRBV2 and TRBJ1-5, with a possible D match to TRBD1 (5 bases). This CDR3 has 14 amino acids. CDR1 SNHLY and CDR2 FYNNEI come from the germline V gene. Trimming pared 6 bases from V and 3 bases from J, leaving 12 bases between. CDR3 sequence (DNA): TGTGCCAGCAGGGGGGGGACTCCCAATCAGCCCCAGCATTTT. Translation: CASRGGTPNQPQHF.

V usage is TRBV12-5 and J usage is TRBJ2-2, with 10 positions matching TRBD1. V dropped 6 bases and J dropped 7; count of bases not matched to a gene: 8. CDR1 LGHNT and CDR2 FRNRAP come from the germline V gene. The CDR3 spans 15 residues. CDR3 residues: CASGLRQGAFGELFF. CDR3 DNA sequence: TGTGCTAGTGGACTCAGACAGGGGGCGTTCGGGGAGCTGTTTTTT.